The source of this T cell receptor (beta chain) is a study of PD-L1 blockade in urothelial cancer. Study-level background: Bladder-origin urothelial cancer in males described twenty-five of the 29 patients. Blood samples had a median of 141,255 T cells. General observations from the study: Durable benefit accompanied greater 3-week expansion of tumor-associated blood clones.

Noted time point: pretreatment peripheral blood. Sequencing used immunoSEQ multiplex PCR; TCRdb keeps in-frame clones, though not all of them. The table lists some 120,000 clones, around 85% of them singletons. V was clipped by 7 bases and J by 13 bases; unmatched bases: 13. The CDR3 has 13 residues. Germline CDR1 reads MDHEN; CDR2 reads SYDVKM. As regards this clone: Its target is unknown.

The sequencing used PBMCs, collected around atezolizumab (anti-PD-L1) treatment. The V gene is TRBV28, the J gene TRBJ2-7; 10 bases agree with TRBD1. The TCR comes from a man aged 50 to 60 with urothelial cancer. This CDR3 is CASTGTGVTSSYF. The CDR3 DNA is TGTGCCAGCACCGGGACAGGGGTTACGAGCAGTTACTTC.